This T cell receptor beta chain comes out of a study of blood T cell repertoires in COVID-19. Study summary: Acute and convalescent COVID-19 samples came from the United States, Italy and Spain. In each case, the material was cDNA or gDNA derived from T cells, B-cell-depleted T cells, or PBMCs.

CDR3 length: 12 amino acids. The germline V gene encodes CDR1 SQVTM and CDR2 ANQGSEA. Original analysis: Reference gene primer amplification gave nucleated cell count estimates. Produced via immunoSEQ multiplex PCR; TCRdb's table is partial and in-frame only. D and trimming were read from the DNA, whereas the V and J calls and clone size are those reported in that table. The sample has around 300,000 clones, about 85% seen once; the top ten hold 10% to 15%. The genes are TRBV29-1 and TRBJ1-1; 9 positions match TRBD1. The sequenced sample consisted of peripheral blood. This TCR was recovered from a human donor in a cohort sampled during active COVID-19. The CDR3 region is CTGQGTNTEAFF. In DNA, the CDR3 is TGCACTGGACAGGGGACGAACACTGAAGCTTTCTTT.